One sample yielded the 27 T cell receptor beta chains listed below, sequenced in a study of T-cell memory formation after mild COVID-19. TCRdb independently ran MiXCR on the 5' RACE reads; one entry per CDR3 protein. The sample lists 470,000 or so distinct CDR3 sequences, approximately 25% seen once, with around 13% in the top ten. The sequenced sample consisted of PBMCs or a T cell subset sorted from them (not recorded which). These TCRs come from an adult woman who had mild COVID-19 (a few samples of this study predate the infection). Cell type and time point are not known.

This clonotype was observed at least ten times. V and J are TRBV29-1 and TRBJ2-3; 7 bases map to TRBD2. CDR3 length: 16 amino acids. V lost 6 bases, J lost 4 bases, and 16 bases stayed unmatched. Germline CDR1 SQVTM, CDR2 ANQGSEA. The CDR3 region has the DNA TGCAGCGTCACGCTAAAGTGGGCCGCGGGAGCAGATACGCAGTATTTT. Its protein is CSVTLKWAAGADTQYF.

The chain employs TRBV3-1 and TRBJ2-5; tentatively, D is TRBD2 (6 bases). The germline V and J ends were trimmed by 2 bases and 1 base, with 8 bases remaining between them. Germline V gene data show CDR1 as LGHDT and CDR2 as YNNKEL (reference sequence). This CDR3 region has 14 residues. CDR3 loop: CASSQRGIQETQYF. In nucleotides, the CDR3 is TGTGCCAGCAGCCAACGGGGGATCCAAGAGACCCAGTACTTC.

The CDR3 protein is CASSRLPGVLYNEQFF. The CDR3 DNA reads as TGTGCCAGCAGCCGCTTGCCGGGAGTCCTCTACAATGAGCAGTTCTTC. The rearrangement links TRBV6-2 or TRBV6-3 to TRBJ2-1, with D perhaps TRBD2 (6 bases). The length of the CDR3 is 16 residues. V dropped 6 bases and J dropped 3 bases, with 18 bases sitting between them. The V gene's germline CDR1 is MNHEY and CDR2 SVGEGT.

V usage is TRBV20-1 and J usage is TRBJ2-7; D not resolved. V was pared by 2 bases and J by 3 bases, with 5 bases between. This CDR3 contains 11 residues. Germline V gene sequence: CDR1 DFQATT, CDR2 SNEGSKA (reference sequence). The CDR3 DNA reads TGCAGTGCTAGACCGCGCTACGAGCAGTACTTC. Protein: CSARPRYEQYF.

As DNA, the CDR3 is TGTGCCAGCTCACCCGAGACTTCAACGGGACAGGCCTCCTACGAGCAGTACTTC. As protein: CASSPETSTGQASYEQYF. V is TRBV18 and J is TRBJ2-7; 8 bases are shared with TRBD1. The germline V gene encodes CDR1 KGHSH and CDR2 LQKENI. V was clipped by 3 bases and J by 0 bases; unmatched bases: 13. The CDR3 is made up of 18 amino acids.

The chain joins TRBV29-1 to TRBJ2-7; D is possibly TRBD1 (5 bases). The CDR3 totals 12 residues. V was clipped by 0 bases and J by 4 bases, with 7 bases between them. In germline, CDR1 is SQVTM, CDR2 ANQGSEA. The CDR3: CSVEDPGYEQYF. In nucleotides, the CDR3 is TGCAGCGTTGAAGACCCAGGGTACGAGCAGTACTTC.

This clonotype was seen a few times. The genes are TRBV29-1 and TRBJ1-5; D not resolved. Germline V gene sequence: CDR1 SQVTM, CDR2 ANQGSEA. Trimming cost V 3 bases and J 6 bases, with 9 bases left between them. The CDR3 is 12 amino acids. The CDR3 DNA is TGCAGCGTTGATTTGGGGAGTCAGCCCCAGCATTTT. It specifies CSVDLGSQPQHF.

This clonotype was counted between two and nine times. The rearrangement links TRBV6-5 to TRBJ2-5, with D uncertain. Per germline, CDR1 MNHEY and CDR2 SVGAGI. V lost 6 bases and J 5 bases, leaving 19 bases between the germline ends. The CDR3 loop spans 15 amino acids. CDR3 DNA sequence: TGTGCCAGCAGGCACGGTTTTCGTCTTGGGGAGACCCAGTACTTC. Translated, it gives CASRHGFRLGETQYF.

This clonotype was detected only a few times. The chain recombines TRBV27 with TRBJ2-7; tentative D call: TRBD1 (6 bases). The CDR3 length is 15 residues. Per the germline V gene, CDR1 is MNHEY and CDR2 is SMNVEV (reference sequence). Trimming removed 3 bases from V and 2 bases from J, with 14 bases in between. In DNA form, the CDR3 reads TGTGCCAGCAGTTTGTCTTTGGCAGGGGCCTACGAGCAGTACTTC. This sequence encodes CASSLSLAGAYEQYF.

This clonotype has a handful of counts. The chain uses TRBV7-3 and TRBJ2-1; 11 bases match TRBD2. The length of the CDR3 is 16 residues. CDR1 SGHTA and CDR2 FQGTGA come from the germline V gene. The V gene end was trimmed by 4 bases and the J gene end by 4 bases; junction bases not matched to a gene: 6. CDR3 region: CASSYTGTSGYNEQFF. CDR3 bases: TGTGCCAGCAGCTACACCGGGACTAGCGGTTACAATGAGCAGTTCTTC.

This chain joins TRBV24-1 and TRBJ2-7, with D perhaps assigned TRBD1 or TRBD2 (5 bases each). V shed 12 bases and J shed 0 bases, with 20 bases lying between them. Germline lookup yields CDR1 KGHDR and CDR2 SFDVKD. The CDR3 is made up of 15 amino acids. The CDR3 DNA sequence: TGTGCCCGATCCGGGGACCGAATAAGCTCCTACGAGCAGTACTTC. Its translation: CARSGDRISSYEQYF.

V usage is TRBV14 and J usage is TRBJ2-1; TRBD1 is a possible D gene (5 bases). Germline loops: CDR1 SGHDN, CDR2 FVKESK. This CDR3 has 14 amino acids. Trimming took 3 bases from V and 4 from J, leaving 10 bases between them. CDR3 region: CASSQRQLYNEQFF. CDR3 in DNA: TGTGCCAGCAGCCAGAGACAGCTATACAATGAGCAGTTCTTC.

This clonotype was observed many times. CDR3 in amino acids: CASSRTSDNEQFF. Written as DNA, the CDR3 is TGTGCCAGCAGCCGGACTAGCGATAATGAGCAGTTCTTC. This sequence joins TRBV5-4 and TRBJ2-1, with TRBD2 matching 9 bases. This CDR3 comprises 13 residues. The V segment lost 4 bases and the J segment 7 bases; nucleotides outside the gene matches: 3. Germline values: CDR1 SGHNT, CDR2 YYREEE (reference sequence).

The V call is TRBV4-1, the J call TRBJ1-5; TRBD1 is a possible D gene (6 bases). V was shortened by 1 base and J by 3 bases, with 10 bases between the two germline ends. Germline loops: CDR1 MGHRA, CDR2 YSYEKL. The CDR3 loop spans 15 amino acids. The CDR3 sequence: CASSQGGGFNQPQHF. The CDR3 nucleotides read TGCGCCAGCAGCCAAGGGGGGGGCTTCAATCAGCCCCAGCATTTT.

This clonotype was seen only a few times. The chain is built from TRBV7-9 and TRBJ1-6; 8 positions match TRBD1. Trimming cost V 3 bases and J 6 bases; bases outside gene matches: 7. The CDR3 covers 16 residues. Germline V gene sequence: CDR1 SEHNR, CDR2 FQNEAQ (reference sequence). As DNA, the CDR3 is TGTGCCAGCAGCTTGGCGACAGGACAGGGTAATTCACCCCTCCACTTT. It encodes CASSLATGQGNSPLHF.

The chain has TRBV5-1 and TRBJ2-3, with D possibly TRBD1 on 6 matching bases. Trimming removed 5 bases from V and 0 bases from J, with 10 bases in between. CDR1 and CDR2 from the germline V gene are SGHRS and YFSETQ. The CDR3 extends over 14 amino acids. CDR3 in DNA: TGCGCCAGCAGACCGGACAGCAGCACAGATACGCAGTATTTT. It specifies CASRPDSSTDTQYF.

This clonotype has more than one count but fewer than ten. The J gene is TRBJ1-4, the V gene TRBV7-8; D remains unclear. V was cut by 5 bases and J by 4 bases, with 14 bases left in between. The CDR3 contains 15 residues. The V gene's germline CDR1 is SGHVS and CDR2 FQNEAQ. The CDR3 sequence is CASSPQRLVNEKLFF. CDR3 in DNA: TGTGCCAGCAGCCCTCAGCGGCTTGTTAATGAAAAACTGTTTTTT.

The sample holds a few counts of this clonotype. CDR3 protein: CARGSVGDTQYF. The CDR3 region has the DNA TGTGCTCGGGGTAGCGTGGGAGATACGCAGTATTTT. The chain employs TRBV30 and TRBJ2-3, with D perhaps matching TRBD2 (5 bases). CDR3 length: 12 residues. Germline values: CDR1 GTSNPN, CDR2 SVGIG (reference sequence).

This clonotype was counted only a few times. This chain links TRBV24-1 with TRBJ2-7, with D possibly called TRBD1 or TRBD2 (5 bases each). Germline CDR1 is KGHDR and CDR2 is SFDVKD. Between the trimmed V and J ends, which lost 0 bases and 4 bases, there was a span of 9 bases. CDR3 size: 14 residues. The CDR3 here is CATSDLEGRYEQYF. CDR3 sequence (DNA): TGTGCCACCAGTGATTTGGAGGGGCGGTACGAGCAGTACTTC.

This clonotype came up many times. The chain combines TRBV7-2 with TRBJ2-1; 9 bases are shared with TRBD2. From germline, CDR1 is SGHTA and CDR2 FQGNSA. This CDR3 is built from 15 residues. V gave up 1 base and J gave up 6 bases; unmatched junction bases: 4. CDR3 nucleotide sequence: TGTGCCAGCAGCTTAGGGGGCGGGAGGGCCAATGAGCAGTTCTTC. This gives the protein CASSLGGGRANEQFF.

Remarks on this clonotype: Its ends do not fully match the called genes, so a read error is possible. The chain has TRBV5-1 and TRBJ2-6; D might be TRBD2 (6 bases). The germline CDR1 and CDR2 sequences are SGHRS and YFSETQ. This CDR3 has 14 amino acids. CDR3 region: CASSPNGGVNVLTF. The DNA for the CDR3 is TGCGCCAGCAGCCCAAACGGCGGGGTCAACGTCCTGACTTTC.

This clonotype was picked up one time. The chain carries TRBV5-1 and TRBJ1-1; D is unclear. Trimming removed 6 bases at V and 1 base at J, with 10 bases between. Germline CDR1 is SGHRS and CDR2 is YFSETQ. CDR3 length: 13 residues. The CDR3 spells CASTLTPNTEAFF. Written as DNA, the CDR3 is TGCGCCAGCACCCTGACCCCGAACACTGAAGCTTTCTTT.

This clonotype was recorded a few times. The chain combines TRBV2 with TRBJ2-3; D is unclear. Between the trimmed V and J ends, which lost 5 bases and 3 bases, there was a span of 12 bases. The CDR3 consists of 14 residues. CDR1 SNHLY and CDR2 FYNNEI come from the germline V gene. This chain's CDR3 is CASSQDASTDTQYF. The CDR3 DNA reads TGTGCCAGCAGTCAGGACGCCTCAACAGATACGCAGTATTTT.

This clonotype showed up just a few times. The rearrangement joins TRBV12-5 to TRBJ2-3, with 9 positions matching TRBD1. The CDR3 spans 15 residues. After removal of 5 bases from V and 4 bases from J, the junction contained 7 bases not matched to a gene. From germline, CDR1 is LGHNT and CDR2 FRNRAP. Here the CDR3 reads CASGQGTGLADTQYF. The CDR3 region has the DNA TGTGCTAGTGGTCAAGGGACAGGGCTTGCAGATACGCAGTATTTT.

This clonotype came up a few times. The rearrangement links TRBV5-1 to TRBJ1-1, with D hard to call. V was trimmed by 4 bases and J by 6 bases, leaving 13 bases between them. The CDR3 spans 13 residues. Germline CDR1 and CDR2: SGHRS and YFSETQ. The CDR3 reads CASSPQMGSEAFF. CDR3 bases: TGCGCCAGCAGCCCGCAAATGGGGTCTGAAGCTTTCTTT.

This chain joins TRBV3-1 and TRBJ1-5; 10 bases are shared with TRBD1. The germline CDR1 and CDR2 sequences are LGHDT and YNNKEL (reference sequence). The CDR3 is 15 amino acids. Unmatched junction bases numbered 9, after V lost 4 bases and J lost 9 bases. This CDR3 is CASSLGQGGIRPQHF. In nucleotides, the CDR3 is TGTGCCAGCAGCCTTGGACAGGGGGGCATCAGGCCCCAGCATTTT. The full variable domain, completed using reference TRBV3-1 and TRBJ1-5, is DTAVSQTPKYLVTQMGNDKSIKCEQNLGHDTMYWYKQDSKKFLKIMFSYNNKELIINETVPNRFSPKSPDKAHLNLHINSLELGDSAVYFCASSLGQGGIRPQHFGDGTRLSIL.

J is TRBJ1-5 and V is TRBV6-5; 7 bases fit TRBD1. CDR3 size: 15 residues. Germline assignment: CDR1 MNHEY and CDR2 SVGAGI. J gave up 5 bases and V 6 bases, and 10 bases lay outside the gene matches. The CDR3 nucleotides are TGTGCCAGCAGACCCCGACAGGGTAAGGATCAGCCCCAGCATTTT. Encoded protein: CASRPRQGKDQPQHF.